These 32 T cell receptor beta chains were sequenced from one sample in a study of cytotoxic CD8 clonotypes in ibrutinib-treated CLL. Sequenced by immunoSEQ multiplex PCR; TCRdb stores in-frame clones only, minus some. Altogether about 50,000 clones are present, 57% being singletons, with the ten largest covering about 29%. Specimen: PBMCs, collected after 24 months of ibrutinib treatment. Receptor source: a human donor with chronic lymphocytic leukemia.

This clone showed up just a few times. The rearrangement joins TRBV6-1 to TRBJ2-5, with D uncertain. The CDR3 has 15 amino acids. The V gene's germline CDR1 is MNHNS and CDR2 SASEGT. Trimming removed 7 bases from V and 5 bases from J, with 20 bases in between. CDR3 residues: CASTPNDRPRETQYF. In DNA, the CDR3 is TGTGCCAGCACCCCAAACGACCGACCCCGGGAGACCCAGTACTTC.

This clone showed up just a few times. The V and J genes are TRBV11-2 and TRBJ2-1; D ambiguous. Looked up from germline, CDR1 is SGHAT and CDR2 is FQNNGV. V was cut by 0 bases and J by 7 bases, with 7 bases left in between. This CDR3 is 13 amino acids long. The CDR3 DNA reads as TGTGCCAGCAGCTTAGATAGAGCGAATGAGCAGTTCTTC. This codes for CASSLDRANEQFF.

J is TRBJ1-1 and V is TRBV7-9; D not resolved. The germline V gene has CDR1 SEHNR and CDR2 FQNEAQ (reference sequence). V was trimmed by 3 bases and J by 6 bases, leaving 8 bases between them. This CDR3 has 12 amino acids. CDR3 nucleotide sequence: TGTGCCAGCAGCTTGGAGGGAGCTGAAGCTTTCTTT. This sequence encodes CASSLEGAEAFF. The whole variable domain, filled in from reference TRBV7-9 and TRBJ1-1, reads DTGVSQNPRHKITKRGQNVTFRCDPISEHNRLYWYRQTLGQGPEFLTYFQNEAQLEKSRLLSDRFSAERPKGSFSTLEIQRTEQGDSAMYLCASSLEGAEAFFGQGTRLTVV.

The CDR3 coding sequence is TGTGCCAGCAGCGCCAGGGTCTCTGGGGCCAACGTCCTGACTTTC. Translation gives CASSARVSGANVLTF. The rearrangement uses TRBV9 and TRBJ2-6; TRBD1 might be the D (5 bases). The germline V gene encodes CDR1 SGDLS and CDR2 YYNGEE. This CDR3 is built from 15 residues. Deletions cut 3 bases from V and 0 bases from J, with 7 bases between. The full variable domain, its missing parts supplied by reference TRBV9 and TRBJ2-6, is DSGVTQTPKHLITATGQRVTLRCSPRSGDLSVYWYQQSLDQGLQFLIQYYNGEERAKGNILERFSAQQFPDLHSELNLSSLELGDSALYFCASSARVSGANVLTFGAGSRLTVL.

This clone was seen a few times. The J gene is TRBJ2-4, the V gene TRBV2, with D perhaps being TRBD1 or TRBD2 (5 bases each). V lost 0 bases and J lost 1, with 19 bases in between. Germline V CDR1 and CDR2: SNHLY, FYNNEI. The length of the CDR3 is 19 residues. CDR3 DNA sequence: TGTGCCAGCAGTGAAGCGCTGGGGACCCAGAGGTATGCCAAAAACATTCAGTACTTC. Residues: CASSEALGTQRYAKNIQYF. Using reference TRBV2 and TRBJ2-4 for the parts outside the CDR3, the full variable domain is EPEVTQTPSHQVTQMGQEVILRCVPISNHLYFYWYRQILGQKVEFLVSFYNNEISEKSEIFDDQFSVERPDGSNFTLKIRSTKLEDSAMYFCASSEALGTQRYAKNIQYFGAGTRLSVL.

This clone has just a few counts. The chain uses TRBV5-1 and TRBJ2-5; 7 nucleotides match TRBD1. CDR1 is SGHRS and CDR2 is YFSETQ in the germline V gene. Trimming at V came to 4 bases and at J to 2 bases, leaving 5 bases not matched to a gene. The CDR3 loop spans 14 amino acids. The DNA of the CDR3 is TGCGCCAGCAGCATGGGACAGATACAAGAGACCCAGTACTTC. Translating gives CASSMGQIQETQYF.

The chain employs TRBV5-4 and TRBJ2-5; D might be TRBD1 (6 bases). The CDR3 extends over 14 amino acids. The germline CDR1 and CDR2 sequences are SGHNT and YYREEE (reference sequence). Trimming removed 1 base at V and 3 bases at J, with 10 bases between. The CDR3 sequence is CASSLQGMEETQYF. The CDR3 DNA sequence: TGTGCCAGCAGCTTGCAGGGGATGGAAGAGACCCAGTACTTC.

The chain carries TRBV5-1 and TRBJ2-7; 10 bases map to TRBD1. Germline CDR1 is SGHRS and CDR2 is YFSETQ. The V and J ends lost 0 bases and 3 bases, in that order; junction bases with no gene match: 9. The CDR3 has 17 amino acids. This CDR3 is CASSLGRDRGNGYEQYF. Written as DNA, the CDR3 is TGCGCCAGCAGCTTGGGCCGGGACAGGGGAAATGGCTACGAGCAGTACTTC. Together with reference TRBV5-1 and TRBJ2-7, the CDR3 gives the full variable domain: KAGVTQTPRYLIKTRGQQVTLSCSPISGHRSVSWYQQTPGQGLQFLFEYFSETQRNKGNFPGRFSGRQFSNSRSEMNVSTLELGDSALYLCASSLGRDRGNGYEQYFGPGTRLTVT.

The sample holds a few counts of this clone. This chain joins TRBV11-2 and TRBJ1-2; 8 positions agree with TRBD1. Per germline, CDR1 SGHAT and CDR2 FQNNGV. V gave up 6 bases and J gave up 0 bases; unmatched junction bases: 6. This CDR3 has 15 residues. CDR3 sequence reads: CASRQTGGPNYGYTF. CDR3 in DNA: TGTGCCAGCAGACAAACAGGGGGACCTAACTATGGCTACACCTTC.

This chain joins TRBV4-2 and TRBJ2-2; the D gene could be TRBD1 or TRBD2 (5 bases each). Germline CDR1 is LGHNA and CDR2 is YNFKEQ. This CDR3 contains 16 residues. Trimming took off 4 bases at V and 5 bases at J, with 17 bases between the two ends. The CDR3 bases are TGTGCCAGCAGCCCCCGAGGGGTAGGAAGTACCGGGGAGCTGTTTTTT. Its protein product is CASSPRGVGSTGELFF.

This clone was seen a single time. The CDR3 region has the DNA TGCGCCAGCAGTCGGGGGACAGGCCCCAATCAGCCCCAGCATTTT. Amino acids: CASSRGTGPNQPQHF. V and J are TRBV5-1 and TRBJ1-5, with 8 nucleotides matching TRBD1. From germline, CDR1 is SGHRS and CDR2 YFSETQ. V shed 5 bases, J shed 3 bases, and the junction held 7 bases outside the gene matches. The CDR3 is made up of 15 amino acids.

J is TRBJ2-7 and V is TRBV6-1; a weak D match, TRBD2 (6 bases). CDR1 is MNHNS and CDR2 is SASEGT in the germline V gene. V lost 4 bases and J 6 bases, leaving 13 bases between the germline ends. CDR3 length: 13 residues. As DNA, the CDR3 is TGTGCCAGCAGTGGGTGGCGGGGTGGCGAGCAGTACTTC. Translating gives CASSGWRGGEQYF.

Many counts were recorded for this clone. The chain has TRBV5-1 and TRBJ1-4, with D unresolved. This CDR3 contains 14 residues. The ends were cut back, 0 bases at V and 4 bases at J, with 7 bases in the middle. Germline loops: CDR1 SGHRS, CDR2 YFSETQ. DNA of the CDR3: TGCGCCAGCAGCTTGGGAGACGGTAATGAAAAACTGTTTTTT. Its protein product is CASSLGDGNEKLFF.

The genes are TRBV2 and TRBJ1-1; maybe TRBD1 (5 bases). Per germline, CDR1 SNHLY and CDR2 FYNNEI. This CDR3 region has 13 residues. V was clipped by 5 bases and J by 6 bases, with 13 bases between them. The CDR3 DNA sequence: TGTGCCAGCAGTAATCAGGGATTCTCTGAAGCTTTCTTT. Its protein is CASSNQGFSEAFF.

CDR3 DNA: TGCGCCAGCAGCTTGGCCGGGGTTGGGAACTATGGCTACACCTTC. Protein: CASSLAGVGNYGYTF. The rearrangement joins TRBV5-1 to TRBJ1-2; D unresolved. Trimming cost V 0 bases and J 2 bases, with 11 bases left between them. Germline loops: CDR1 SGHRS, CDR2 YFSETQ. This CDR3 is 15 amino acids long.

This clone was seen a single time. The rearrangement links TRBV6-5 to TRBJ1-6; no definite D call. Trimming removed 2 bases from V and 14 bases from J, with 10 bases in between. The germline CDR1 and CDR2 sequences are MNHEY and SVGAGI. The CDR3 extends over 12 amino acids. The CDR3 nucleotides read TGTGCCAGCAGTTACGCCCGGCGGGCCCTCCACTTT. The encoded protein is CASSYARRALHF.

V is TRBV5-1 and J is TRBJ2-1, with 8 bases matching TRBD2. Trimming took 5 bases from V and 8 from J; bases not matched to a gene: 12. CDR3 length: 15 residues. Germline loops: CDR1 SGHRS, CDR2 YFSETQ. CDR3 coding DNA: TGCGCCAGCAGACCGAGGAGCGGGGGCTTCGATGAGCAGTTCTTC. Its translation is CASRPRSGGFDEQFF. Supplemented by reference TRBV5-1 and TRBJ2-1, the full variable domain reads KAGVTQTPRYLIKTRGQQVTLSCSPISGHRSVSWYQQTPGQGLQFLFEYFSETQRNKGNFPGRFSGRQFSNSRSEMNVSTLELGDSALYLCASRPRSGGFDEQFFGPGTRLTVL.

This clone showed up many times. The CDR3 loop reads CASSSSLGEPYEQYF. The CDR3 DNA sequence: TGTGCCAGCAGCTCCTCATTGGGCGAGCCCTACGAGCAGTACTTC. V and J are TRBV7-9 and TRBJ2-7; D is ambiguous. V shed 4 bases and J shed 2 bases, with 15 bases lying between them. CDR3 size: 15 residues. Germline V lookup: CDR1 SEHNR, CDR2 FQNEAQ (reference sequence).

The CDR3 sequence is CASSVGSMWDYGYTF. As DNA, the CDR3 is TGTGCCAGCAGCGTAGGGTCGATGTGGGACTATGGCTACACCTTC. V is TRBV9 and J is TRBJ1-2, with unresolved D. Germline lookup yields CDR1 SGDLS and CDR2 YYNGEE. V was cut by 0 bases and J by 3 bases, with 12 bases left in between. CDR3 length equals 15 residues.

The V and J genes are TRBV7-9 and TRBJ1-1, with 7 positions matching TRBD1. CDR3 size: 12 residues. V shed 5 bases and J 6 bases; nucleotides not matched to a gene: 3. Germline V gives CDR1 SEHNR, CDR2 FQNEAQ (reference sequence). In nucleotides, the CDR3 is TGTGCCAGCAGCCCCCAGGGGGCTGAAGCTTTCTTT. It specifies CASSPQGAEAFF.

The chain employs TRBV6-5 and TRBJ2-7; 8 bases map to TRBD1. The CDR3 contains 15 residues. V lost 2 bases to trimming and J lost 0 bases; unmatched junction nucleotides: 3. Germline values: CDR1 MNHEY, CDR2 SVGAGI. Written as DNA, the CDR3 is TGTGCCAGCAGTTACGGGACAGGCATCTCCTACGAGCAGTACTTC. It codes for CASSYGTGISYEQYF.

In this sample, this clone turned up once. The V call is TRBV11-2, the J call TRBJ2-1, with unresolved D. Trimming stripped 2 bases from V and 3 bases from J, with 11 bases between. Per germline, CDR1 SGHAT and CDR2 FQNNGV. The CDR3 loop spans 15 amino acids. Here the CDR3 reads CASSLNFWDYNEQFF. CDR3 DNA: TGTGCCAGCAGCTTAAATTTCTGGGACTACAATGAGCAGTTCTTC.

The chain couples TRBV15 to TRBJ1-1, with D perhaps matching TRBD1 (5 bases). The CDR3 consists of 16 residues. The germline gives CDR1 LNHNV, CDR2 YYDKDF (reference sequence). Between the trimmed V and J ends, which lost 0 bases and 1 base, there was a span of 12 bases. DNA for the CDR3: TGTGCCACCAGCAGAGAAAGGCGGGGGAGGAACACTGAAGCTTTCTTT. The encoded protein is CATSRERRGRNTEAFF.

This clone was seen once. The rearrangement joins TRBV2 to TRBJ2-3, with 10 bases matching TRBD2. There are 15 residues in the CDR3. With V trimmed by 4 bases and J by 4 bases, 5 bases remained unmatched. The germline CDR1 and CDR2 sequences are SNHLY and FYNNEI. CDR3 residues: CASSGASGGADTQYF. CDR3 sequence (DNA): TGTGCCAGCAGTGGGGCTAGCGGGGGTGCAGATACGCAGTATTTT.

The V gene is TRBV4-2, the J gene TRBJ1-4; D is undetermined. Trimming cost V 1 base and J 0 bases, with 6 bases left between them. Looked up from germline, CDR1 is LGHNA and CDR2 is YNFKEQ. This CDR3 contains 15 residues. The CDR3, as DNA: TGTGCCAGCAGCCAAGCCAGTGCAACTAATGAAAAACTGTTTTTT. This translates into CASSQASATNEKLFF.

The CDR3 here is CASSLAGSGGPSTEAFF. The CDR3 nucleotides read TGTGCCAGCAGCTTAGCTGGGAGCGGGGGACCGAGCACTGAAGCTTTCTTT. J is TRBJ1-1 and V is TRBV11-2, with D tentatively TRBD1 (5 bases). The V gene's germline CDR1 is SGHAT and CDR2 FQNNGV. The V and J ends lost 1 base and 4 bases respectively, with 19 bases between them. The CDR3 extends over 17 amino acids.

The chain links TRBV9 to TRBJ2-1; tentative D call: TRBD2 (6 bases). CDR1 and CDR2 from the germline V gene are SGDLS and YYNGEE. The germline V and J ends were trimmed by 0 bases and 10 bases, with 14 bases remaining between them. This CDR3 has 14 residues. CDR3 sequence: CASSVATWGDEQFF. CDR3 bases: TGTGCCAGCAGCGTAGCTACGTGGGGGGACGAGCAGTTCTTC.

The table lists this clone with a count of one. This chain joins TRBV10-2 and TRBJ1-2, with TRBD1 as a possible D gene (6 bases). Per the germline V gene, CDR1 is WSHSY and CDR2 is SAAADI. The V and J ends lost 0 bases and 0 bases respectively, with 11 bases between them. The CDR3 loop spans 16 amino acids. The CDR3 loop reads CASSESRGGANYGYTF. CDR3 sequence (DNA): TGCGCCAGCAGTGAGTCGAGGGGGGGCGCTAACTATGGCTACACCTTC.

By share, this clone counts as medium-sized. The CDR3 bases are TGTGCCAGCACCGACAGGGCCCACGGGGAGCTGTTTTTT. Protein sequence: CASTDRAHGELFF. V gene TRBV11-2 combines with J gene TRBJ2-2; 7 positions agree with TRBD1. Germline V gene sequence: CDR1 SGHAT, CDR2 FQNNGV. Trimming cost V 7 bases and J 7 bases; bases outside gene matches: 6. The CDR3 has 13 amino acids.

CDR3 bases: TGTGCCAGCAGCTTAGCCCAGGGGAAAGCTTTCTTT. It encodes CASSLAQGKAFF. The chain uses TRBV7-9 and TRBJ1-1; maybe TRBD1 (6 bases). The germline gives CDR1 SEHNR, CDR2 FQNEAQ (reference sequence). The CDR3 extends over 12 amino acids. Between the trimmed V and J ends, which lost 0 bases and 9 bases, there was a span of 8 bases.

This clone has more than one count but fewer than ten. The chain joins TRBV11-2 to TRBJ2-2; 9 nucleotides line up with TRBD2. CDR3 length: 17 amino acids. V shed 0 bases, J shed 1 base, and the junction held 3 bases outside the gene matches. CDR1 and CDR2 (germline): SGHAT, FQNNGV. The CDR3 reads CASSLDRLAVNTGELFF. The CDR3 DNA reads TGTGCCAGCAGCTTAGATCGACTAGCGGTGAACACCGGGGAGCTGTTTTTT.

The rearrangement uses TRBV6-1 and TRBJ2-7; 7 bases line up with TRBD1. J lost 2 bases, V lost 6 bases, and 7 bases had no gene match. This CDR3 is built from 14 residues. Germline V CDR1 and CDR2: MNHNS, SASEGT. CDR3 sequence reads: CASSSGQATYEQYF. The CDR3 bases are TGTGCCAGCAGCTCCGGACAGGCAACCTACGAGCAGTACTTC.